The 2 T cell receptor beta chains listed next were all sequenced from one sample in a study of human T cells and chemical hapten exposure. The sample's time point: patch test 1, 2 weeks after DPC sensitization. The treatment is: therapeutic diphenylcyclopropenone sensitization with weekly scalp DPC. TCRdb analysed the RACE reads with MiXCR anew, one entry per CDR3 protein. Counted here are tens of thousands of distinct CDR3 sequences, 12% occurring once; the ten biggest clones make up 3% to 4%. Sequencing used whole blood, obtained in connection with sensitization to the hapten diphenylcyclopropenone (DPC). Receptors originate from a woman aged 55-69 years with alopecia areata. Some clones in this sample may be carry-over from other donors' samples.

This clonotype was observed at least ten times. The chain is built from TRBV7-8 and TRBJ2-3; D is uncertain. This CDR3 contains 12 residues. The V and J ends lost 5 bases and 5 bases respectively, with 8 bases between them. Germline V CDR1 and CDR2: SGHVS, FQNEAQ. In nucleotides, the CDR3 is TGTGCCAGCAGCCAAGTGGAAGATACGCAGTATTTT. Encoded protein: CASSQVEDTQYF.

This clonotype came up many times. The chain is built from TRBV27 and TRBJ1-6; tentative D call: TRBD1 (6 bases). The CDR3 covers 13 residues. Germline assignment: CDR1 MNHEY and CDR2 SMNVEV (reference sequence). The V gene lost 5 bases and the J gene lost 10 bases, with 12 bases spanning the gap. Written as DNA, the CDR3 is TGTGCCAGCAGTCCCGGACAGTTATCACCCCTCCACTTT. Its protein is CASSPGQLSPLHF.